Presented here are 9 T cell receptor beta chains from one specimen sequenced in a study of T cells expressing NK-cell markers. Reprocessing the 5' RACE reads, TCRdb reports a single entry for every CDR3 protein and omits DNA. The sample shows about 260,000 distinct CDR3 sequences, and around 0.4% sits with its ten largest clones. Input material: blood T cells: a sorted CD56 or NKG2C T cell subset, CD4+ or CD8+ T cells, or bulk PBMC T cells (not recorded which). The receptors originated from a man aged 18 to 29 in good health.

This chain connects TRBV12-3 or TRBV12-4 to TRBJ1-1. The CDR3 length is 12 residues. The CDR3 loop reads CASSFSRTEAFF.

This sequence joins TRBV18 and TRBJ2-7; with no DNA, the TCRdb D assignment of TRBD1 cannot be verified. This CDR3 is 15 amino acids long. Germline values: CDR1 KGHSH, CDR2 LQKENI. CDR3 in amino acids: CASSTDREWGYEQYF. Supplemented by reference TRBV18 and TRBJ2-7, the full variable domain reads NAGVMQNPRHLVRRRGQEARLRCSPMKGHSHVYWYRQLPEEGLKFMVYLQKENIIDESGMPKERFSAEFPKEGPSILRIQQVVRGDSAAYFCASSTDREWGYEQYFGPGTRLTVT.

The chain uses TRBV5-1 and TRBJ2-1; TCRdb's D call, TRBD1, is unchecked because there is no DNA. Germline V CDR1 and CDR2: SGHRS, YFSETQ. The CDR3 consists of 13 residues. The CDR3: CASSLNYREKQFF.

The rearrangement uses TRBV28 and TRBJ2-3. Germline CDR1 is MDHEN and CDR2 is SYDVKM. The CDR3 covers 12 residues. The CDR3 protein is CGVHSSTDTQYF.

The genes are TRBV12-3 or TRBV12-4 and TRBJ2-2; TCRdb lists TRBD2, though no DNA is available to test this call. This CDR3 has 16 amino acids. The CDR3 sequence: CASSKGLAGPTGELFF.

This chain joins TRBV21-1 and TRBJ2-1; TCRdb returns TRBD1, unconfirmable since there is no DNA. TRBV21-1 is a known pseudogene. CDR3 length: 13 residues. CDR3 loop: CASSKRPGYEQFF.

V is TRBV28 and J is TRBJ2-1; as DNA is missing, the TRBD1 call by TCRdb cannot be tested. CDR1 is MDHEN and CDR2 is SYDVKM in the germline V gene. The CDR3 is 17 residues long. The CDR3 protein is CASSPRPPGPLGDEQFF.

The chain uses TRBV29-1 and TRBJ1-5; the D call of TRBD1 rests on TCRdb alone, since no DNA is present to check it. This CDR3 has 16 amino acids. Germline-derived CDR1 and CDR2 are SQVTM and ANQGSEA. The CDR3 is CSVRLGGPDSNQPQHF.

V usage is TRBV5-6 and J usage is TRBJ1-5. CDR3 length equals 15 residues. Germline V gene lookup returns CDR1 SGHDT and CDR2 YYEEEE. The CDR3 sequence is CASSFRGVRNQPQHF.